This TCR beta chain comes out of a study of shared clonotypes between healthy human individuals. Produced via immunoSEQ multiplex PCR; TCRdb's table is partial and in-frame only. This sample has some 2,500,000 clones, with 80% to 95% found just once. In germline, CDR1 is MNHNY, CDR2 SVGAGI (reference sequence). V was cut by 6 bases and J by 6 bases, with 21 bases left in between. This CDR3 spans 16 amino acids. Sequencing input: naive CD4+ T cells from PBMCs. Subset indicated: CD45RA+ positively selected. The receptor was derived from a man aged 18 to 29 in good health. Some clones in this sample may be carry-over from other donors' samples. V and J are TRBV6-6 and TRBJ2-1; TRBD2 might be the D (7 bases). The CDR3 region has the DNA TGTGCCAGCAGGGGGGCTAGCGGCCCCACGGGCAATGAGCAGTTCTTC. Translating it yields CASRGASGPTGNEQFF.